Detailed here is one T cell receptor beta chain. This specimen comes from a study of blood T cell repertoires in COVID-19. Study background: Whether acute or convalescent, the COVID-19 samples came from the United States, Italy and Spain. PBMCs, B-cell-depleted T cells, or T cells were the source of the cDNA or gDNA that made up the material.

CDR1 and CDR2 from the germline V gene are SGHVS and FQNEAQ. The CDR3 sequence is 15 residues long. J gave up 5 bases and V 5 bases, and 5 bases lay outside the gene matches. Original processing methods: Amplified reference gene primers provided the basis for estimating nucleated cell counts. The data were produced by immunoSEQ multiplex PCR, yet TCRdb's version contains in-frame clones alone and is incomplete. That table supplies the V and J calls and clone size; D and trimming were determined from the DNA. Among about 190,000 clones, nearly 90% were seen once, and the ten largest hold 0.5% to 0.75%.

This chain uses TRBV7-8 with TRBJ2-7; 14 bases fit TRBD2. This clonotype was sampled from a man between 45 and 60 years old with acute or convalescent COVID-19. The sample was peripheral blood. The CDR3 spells CASSPGTSGSDEQYF. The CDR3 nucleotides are TGTGCCAGCAGCCCTGGGACTAGCGGGAGTGACGAGCAGTACTTC.